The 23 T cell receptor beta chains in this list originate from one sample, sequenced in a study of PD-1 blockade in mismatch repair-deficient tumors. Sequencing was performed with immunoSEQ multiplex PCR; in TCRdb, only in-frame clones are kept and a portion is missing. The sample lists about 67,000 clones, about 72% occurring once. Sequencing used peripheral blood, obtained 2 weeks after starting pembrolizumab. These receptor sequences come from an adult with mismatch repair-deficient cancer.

CDR3 residues: CASSSRGSGPGDTQYF. CDR3 sequence (DNA): TGTGCCAGCAGTTCGAGGGGTTCAGGGCCTGGGGATACGCAGTATTTT. The rearrangement uses TRBV11-3 and TRBJ2-3; D may be TRBD1 or TRBD2 (5 bases each). The CDR3 length is 16 residues. V dropped 6 bases and J dropped 6 bases, with 22 bases sitting between them. Germline-derived CDR1 and CDR2 are SGHNT and YENEEA.

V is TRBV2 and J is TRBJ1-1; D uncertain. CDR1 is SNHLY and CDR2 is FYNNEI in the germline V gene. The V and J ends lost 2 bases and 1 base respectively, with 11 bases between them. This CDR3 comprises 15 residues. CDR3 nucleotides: TGTGCCAGCAGTGAACAGCCCCCGCCGAACACTGAAGCTTTCTTT. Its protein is CASSEQPPPNTEAFF. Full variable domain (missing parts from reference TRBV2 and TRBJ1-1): EPEVTQTPSHQVTQMGQEVILRCVPISNHLYFYWYRQILGQKVEFLVSFYNNEISEKSEIFDDQFSVERPDGSNFTLKIRSTKLEDSAMYFCASSEQPPPNTEAFFGQGTRLTVV.

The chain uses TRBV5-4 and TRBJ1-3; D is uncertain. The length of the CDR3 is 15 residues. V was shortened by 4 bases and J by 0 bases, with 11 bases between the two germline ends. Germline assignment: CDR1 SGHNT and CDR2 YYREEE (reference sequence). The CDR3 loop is CASSPEQLSGNTIYF. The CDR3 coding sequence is TGTGCCAGCAGCCCTGAGCAACTCTCTGGAAACACCATATATTTT.

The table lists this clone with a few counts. CDR3 DNA: TGTGCCAGCAGCCTTGCGGGTTTCGAGACCCAGTACTTC. As protein: CASSLAGFETQYF. The chain carries TRBV7-9 and TRBJ2-5, with D maybe TRBD2 (5 bases). The CDR3 totals 13 residues. V dropped 5 bases and J dropped 5 bases, with 12 bases sitting between them. Germline CDR1 is SEHNR and CDR2 is FQNEAQ (reference sequence).

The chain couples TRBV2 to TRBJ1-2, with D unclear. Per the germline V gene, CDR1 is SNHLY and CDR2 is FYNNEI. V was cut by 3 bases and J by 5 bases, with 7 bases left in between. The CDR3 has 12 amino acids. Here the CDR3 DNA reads TGTGCCAGCAGTGAGCCCGGGTATGGCTACACCTTC. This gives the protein CASSEPGYGYTF.

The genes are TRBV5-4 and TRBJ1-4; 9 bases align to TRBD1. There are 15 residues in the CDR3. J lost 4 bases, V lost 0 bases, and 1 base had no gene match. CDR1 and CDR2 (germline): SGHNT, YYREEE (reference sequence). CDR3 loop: CASSLGQGVNEKLFF. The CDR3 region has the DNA TGTGCCAGCAGCTTGGGACAGGGGGTTAATGAAAAACTGTTTTTT.

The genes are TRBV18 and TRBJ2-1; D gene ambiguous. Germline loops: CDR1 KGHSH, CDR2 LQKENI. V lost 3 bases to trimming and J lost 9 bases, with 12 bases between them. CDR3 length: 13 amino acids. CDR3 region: CASSPQNYGEQFF. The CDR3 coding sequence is TGTGCCAGCTCACCCCAAAACTACGGTGAGCAGTTCTTC.

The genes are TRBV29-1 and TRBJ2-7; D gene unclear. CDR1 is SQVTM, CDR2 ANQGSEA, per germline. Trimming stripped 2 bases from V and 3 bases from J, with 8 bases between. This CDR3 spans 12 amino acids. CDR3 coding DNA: TGCAGCGTTGAAATAGGTCGCTACGAGCAGTACTTC. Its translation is CSVEIGRYEQYF.

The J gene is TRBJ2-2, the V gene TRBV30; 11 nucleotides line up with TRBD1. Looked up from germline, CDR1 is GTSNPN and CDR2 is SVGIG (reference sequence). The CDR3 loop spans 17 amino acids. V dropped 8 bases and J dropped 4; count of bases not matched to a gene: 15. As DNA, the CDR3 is TGTGCCGTCCGGACGGGACAGGGGGTTATGGGCACCGGGGAGCTGTTTTTT. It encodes CAVRTGQGVMGTGELFF.

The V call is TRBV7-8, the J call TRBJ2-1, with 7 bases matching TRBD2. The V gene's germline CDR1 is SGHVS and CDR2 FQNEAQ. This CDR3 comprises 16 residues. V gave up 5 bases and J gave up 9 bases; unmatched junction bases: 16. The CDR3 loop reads CASSLYRREFRGEQFF. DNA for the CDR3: TGTGCCAGCAGCCTCTACAGGCGGGAGTTTCGGGGTGAGCAGTTCTTC.

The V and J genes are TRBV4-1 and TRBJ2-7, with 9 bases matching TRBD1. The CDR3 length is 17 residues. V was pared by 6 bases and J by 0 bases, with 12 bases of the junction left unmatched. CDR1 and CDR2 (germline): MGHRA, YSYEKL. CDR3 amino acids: CASSLRTGEQYSYEQYF. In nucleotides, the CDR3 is TGCGCCAGCAGTCTAAGGACAGGGGAACAATACTCCTACGAGCAGTACTTC.

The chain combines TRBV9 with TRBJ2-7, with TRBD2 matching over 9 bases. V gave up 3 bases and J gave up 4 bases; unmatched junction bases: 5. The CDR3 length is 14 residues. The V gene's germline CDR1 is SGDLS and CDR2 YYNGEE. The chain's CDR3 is CASSASGVGYEQYF. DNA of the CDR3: TGTGCCAGCAGCGCTAGCGGGGTTGGGTACGAGCAGTACTTC.

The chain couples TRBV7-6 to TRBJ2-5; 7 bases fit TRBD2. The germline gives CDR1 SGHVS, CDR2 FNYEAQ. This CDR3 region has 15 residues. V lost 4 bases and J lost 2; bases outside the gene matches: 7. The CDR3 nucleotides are TGTGCCAGCAGCTCCCCCAAAGCGGGACAAGAGACCCAGTACTTC. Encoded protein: CASSSPKAGQETQYF.

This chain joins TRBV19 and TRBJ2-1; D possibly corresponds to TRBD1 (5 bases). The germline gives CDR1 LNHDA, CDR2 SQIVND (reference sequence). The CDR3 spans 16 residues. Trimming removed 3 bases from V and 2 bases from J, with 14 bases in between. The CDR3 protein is CASSIRAQLPYNEQFF. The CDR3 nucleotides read TGTGCCAGTAGTATCAGGGCCCAGCTCCCCTACAATGAGCAGTTCTTC.

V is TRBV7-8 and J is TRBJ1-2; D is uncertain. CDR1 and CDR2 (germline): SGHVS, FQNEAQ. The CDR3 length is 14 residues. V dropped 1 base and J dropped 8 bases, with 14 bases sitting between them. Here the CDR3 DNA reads TGTGCCAGCAGCTTAGAGCGGCCGTGGGAAGGCTACACCTTC. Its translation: CASSLERPWEGYTF.

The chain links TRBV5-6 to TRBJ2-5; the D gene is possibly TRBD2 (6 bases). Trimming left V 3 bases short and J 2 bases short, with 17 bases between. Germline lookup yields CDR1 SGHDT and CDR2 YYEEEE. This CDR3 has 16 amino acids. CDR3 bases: TGTGCCAGCAGCTCGGGGAGGCGGGGCGGACAAGAGACCCAGTACTTC. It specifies CASSSGRRGGQETQYF.

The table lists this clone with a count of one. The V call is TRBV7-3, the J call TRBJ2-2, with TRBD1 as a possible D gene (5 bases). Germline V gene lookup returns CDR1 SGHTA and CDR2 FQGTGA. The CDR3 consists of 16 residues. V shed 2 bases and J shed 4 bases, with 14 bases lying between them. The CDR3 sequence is CASSLRNNRLTGELFF. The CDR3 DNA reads TGTGCCAGCAGCTTACGAAATAACAGGCTCACCGGGGAGCTGTTTTTT.

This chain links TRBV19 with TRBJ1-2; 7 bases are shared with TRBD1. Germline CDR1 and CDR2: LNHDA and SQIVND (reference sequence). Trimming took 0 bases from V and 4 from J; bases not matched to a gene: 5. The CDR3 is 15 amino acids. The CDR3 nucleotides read TGTGCCAGTAGTATAGACAAGGGGGCGGTCTATGGCTACACCTTC. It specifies CASSIDKGAVYGYTF.

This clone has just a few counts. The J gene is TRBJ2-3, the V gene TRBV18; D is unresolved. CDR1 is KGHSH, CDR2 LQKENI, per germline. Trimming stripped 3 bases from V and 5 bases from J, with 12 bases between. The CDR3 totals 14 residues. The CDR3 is CASSPEALRDTQYF. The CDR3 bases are TGTGCCAGCTCACCTGAGGCCCTGCGAGATACGCAGTATTTT.

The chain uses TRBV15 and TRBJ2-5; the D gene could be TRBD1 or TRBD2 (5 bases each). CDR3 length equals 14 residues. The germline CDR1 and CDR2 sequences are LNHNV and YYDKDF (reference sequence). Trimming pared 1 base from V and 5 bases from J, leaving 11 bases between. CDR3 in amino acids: CATSRGGPLETQYF. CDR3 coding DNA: TGTGCCACCAGCAGAGGGGGACCCCTCGAGACCCAGTACTTC.

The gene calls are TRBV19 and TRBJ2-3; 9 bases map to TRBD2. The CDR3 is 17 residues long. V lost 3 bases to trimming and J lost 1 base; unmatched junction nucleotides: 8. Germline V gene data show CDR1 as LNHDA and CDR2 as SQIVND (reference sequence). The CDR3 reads CASSILSSGDGTDTQYF. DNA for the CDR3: TGTGCCAGTAGTATCTTATCTAGCGGGGATGGCACAGATACGCAGTATTTT.

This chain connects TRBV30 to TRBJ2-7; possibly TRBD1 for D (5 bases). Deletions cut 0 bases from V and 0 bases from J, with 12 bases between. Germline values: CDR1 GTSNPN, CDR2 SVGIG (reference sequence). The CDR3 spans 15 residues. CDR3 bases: TGTGCCTGGAGTGTACCCAGGGTCCGCTCCTACGAGCAGTACTTC. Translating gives CAWSVPRVRSYEQYF.

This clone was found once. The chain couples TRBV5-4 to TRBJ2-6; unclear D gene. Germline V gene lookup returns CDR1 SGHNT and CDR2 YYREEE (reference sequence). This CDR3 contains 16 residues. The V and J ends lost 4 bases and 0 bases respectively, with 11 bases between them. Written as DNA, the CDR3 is TGTGCCAGCAGCAGCCCGTCAGGCTCTGGGGCCAACGTCCTGACTTTC. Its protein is CASSSPSGSGANVLTF. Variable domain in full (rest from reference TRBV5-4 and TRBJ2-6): ETGVTQSPTHLIKTRGQQVTLRCSSQSGHNTVSWYQQALGQGPQFIFQYYREEENGRGNFPPRFSGLQFPNYSSELNVNALELDDSALYLCASSSPSGSGANVLTFGAGSRLTVL.